This T cell receptor beta chain originates from a study of molecular identifiers for immune sequencing clone quantification. Points from the study as a whole: Jurkat TCR RNA spiked in from one cell reportedly remained identifiable amid about a million naive cells. Whereas naive cells kept under 1% of molecules in clones above 20 RNA copies, such clones held over 97% in effectors.

The V and J ends lost 5 bases and 2 bases respectively, with 20 bases between them. Germline CDR1 and CDR2: SGHAT and FQNNGV. This CDR3 is built from 17 residues. Both previously described methods and listed TCR primers were employed to make bulk TCR libraries. MiXCR was run by TCRdb on the PCR reads, yielding one entry per CDR3 protein. The sample contains a few hundred thousand distinct CDR3 sequences, about a quarter of which appear only once. This clonotype occurred a few times. The antigen is undetermined. A CD8+CD4-CCR7+CD45RA+ gate was used to sort naive CD8 T cells. The rearrangement links TRBV11-2 to TRBJ2-3; weak D call: TRBD2 (5 bases). Sequenced material: naive CD8+ T cells from blood, with Jurkat cell RNA spiked in. Specified subset: FACS-sorted CD8+CD4-CCR7+CD45RA+ naive T cells. This clonotype was obtained from a human donor in good health. Some libraries in this study had Jurkat cell RNA spiked in. The CDR3 spells CASSPLLAPPDTDTQYF. The CDR3 DNA sequence: TGTGCCAGCAGCCCCCTCCTAGCCCCACCCGACACAGATACGCAGTATTTT. Full variable domain (outside the CDR3, taken from reference TRBV11-2 and TRBJ2-3): EAGVAQSPRYKIIEKRQSVAFWCNPISGHATLYWYQQILGQGPKLLIQFQNNGVVDDSQLPKDRFSAERLKGVDSTLKIQPAKLEDSAVYLCASSPLLAPPDTDTQYFGPGTRLTVL.